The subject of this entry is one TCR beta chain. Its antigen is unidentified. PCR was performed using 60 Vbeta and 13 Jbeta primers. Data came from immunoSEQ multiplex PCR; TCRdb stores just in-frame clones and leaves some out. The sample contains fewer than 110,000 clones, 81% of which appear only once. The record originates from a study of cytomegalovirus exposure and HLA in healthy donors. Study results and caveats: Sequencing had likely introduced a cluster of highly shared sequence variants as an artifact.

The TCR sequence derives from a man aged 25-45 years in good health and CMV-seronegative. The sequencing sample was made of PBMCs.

Written as DNA, the CDR3 is TGTGCCAGCAGCTTTACGCTAGTAGAGACCCAGTACTTC. This gives the protein CASSFTLVETQYF. The gene calls are TRBV5-6 and TRBJ2-5, with D unresolved. There are 13 residues in the CDR3. V lost 2 bases and J lost 4, with 9 bases in between. The germline V gene has CDR1 SGHDT and CDR2 YYEEEE.